This T cell receptor beta chain was sequenced for a study of shared clonotypes between healthy human individuals. Method: immunoSEQ multiplex PCR; TCRdb's copy keeps in-frame clones and lacks some. The sample has 1.4 million to 1.5 million clones, roughly 95% seen once; the top ten hold roughly 1.2%. The table lists this clone with a few counts. Germline CDR1 SGHNT, CDR2 YYREEE (reference sequence). The length of the CDR3 is 15 residues. With V trimmed by 0 bases and J by 5 bases, 1 base remained unmatched. The source of this sequence is a man aged 30 to 39 in good health. The sample taken for sequencing was naive CD4+ T cells sorted from blood. Subset of the sample: CD45RA+ positively selected. The chain is built from TRBV5-4 and TRBJ2-2, with 10 bases that match TRBD2. This CDR3 is CASSLASGRTGELFF. Written as DNA, the CDR3 is TGTGCCAGCAGCTTGGCTAGCGGGAGAACCGGGGAGCTGTTTTTT.